This passage covers 7 T cell receptor beta chains from one sample sequenced in a study of Graves' ophthalmopathy and Graves' hyperthyroidism. Investigators amplified TCR beta CDR3 regions from RNA transcripts. The workflow started with a first-round RT-PCR run with HTBI primers and then moved on to a second-round multiplex PCR. TCRdb redid the calling of the multiplex PCR reads with MiXCR, one entry per CDR3 protein. The table includes approximately 540,000 distinct CDR3 sequences, about 40% detected once. The material sequenced was peripheral blood or thyroid tissue (not recorded which). All receptors derive from an adult man with Graves' hyperthyroidism.

This clonotype has a count of ten or more. V usage is TRBV7-9 and J usage is TRBJ1-2; 8 nucleotides match TRBD1. CDR3 length equals 15 residues. Germline V lookup: CDR1 SEHNR, CDR2 FQNEAQ (reference sequence). V shed 2 bases, J shed 5 bases, and the junction held 7 bases outside the gene matches. This chain's CDR3 is CASSLSGQDLYGYTF. The CDR3 nucleotides are TGTGCCAGCAGCTTATCGGGACAGGACCTTTATGGCTACACCTTC. The whole variable domain, filled in from reference TRBV7-9 and TRBJ1-2, reads DTGVSQNPRHKITKRGQNVTFRCDPISEHNRLYWYRQTLGQGPEFLTYFQNEAQLEKSRLLSDRFSAERPKGSFSTLEIQRTEQGDSAMYLCASSLSGQDLYGYTFGSGTRLTVV.

The V and J genes are TRBV7-3 and TRBJ2-1, with 9 bases identical to TRBD2. The CDR3 loop spans 15 amino acids. Germline V lookup: CDR1 SGHTA, CDR2 FQGTGA. The ends lost 5 bases at V and 4 bases at J; junction bases unmatched: 6. The CDR3 bases are TGTGCCAGCAGCCAAGGGACTAGCAGTTACAATGAGCAGTTCTTC. It specifies CASSQGTSSYNEQFF.

As for this clonotype: Likely a read error: the CDR3 ends without its conserved phenylalanine or tryptophan. No DNA is shown, since the ends of the CDR3 on it are uncertain; the CDR3 is the one TCRdb lists. CDR3 region: CSVGTGPT. The chain recombines TRBV29-1 with TRBJ1-3; no check of the table's D call, TRBD1, against the DNA was made. Both ends counted, the CDR3 spans 8 residues. Germline V CDR1 and CDR2: SQVTM, ANQGSEA.

At least ten counts were recorded for this clonotype. The rearrangement uses TRBV2 and TRBJ2-2; either TRBD1 or TRBD2 may supply D (6 bases each). Trimming cost V 3 bases and J 5 bases, with 13 bases left between them. The CDR3 runs to 15 residues. Germline-derived CDR1 and CDR2 are SNHLY and FYNNEI. The CDR3 DNA reads TGTGCCAGCAGTGATCCGGGGGCAGATACCGGGGAGCTGTTTTTT. Its translation: CASSDPGADTGELFF.

J is TRBJ1-3 and V is TRBV12-3 or TRBV12-4; D is ambiguous. There are 15 residues in the CDR3. V lost 5 bases, J lost 0 bases, and 11 bases lay in between. This CDR3 is CASSPTPSSGNTIYF. The CDR3, as DNA: TGTGCCAGCAGTCCGACACCTAGCTCTGGAAACACCATATATTTT.

The rearrangement uses TRBV7-9 and TRBJ2-5; 9 bases match TRBD2. Germline assignment: CDR1 SEHNR and CDR2 FQNEAQ (reference sequence). This CDR3 has 12 amino acids. V lost 11 bases to trimming and J lost 3 bases; unmatched junction nucleotides: 4. CDR3 nucleotides: TGTGCCCCGACTAGCGGAGAAGAGACCCAGTACTTC. It specifies CAPTSGEETQYF.

The table lists this clonotype with a few counts. This may stem from a read error, because a much larger clone lies one nucleotide away. This chain uses TRBV5-6 with TRBJ1-6; 9 bases line up with TRBD1. Germline-derived CDR1 and CDR2 are SGHDT and YYEEEE. The junction had 5 bases not matched to a gene; V was cut back by 4 bases and J by 6 bases. CDR3 length: 15 residues. The CDR3 nucleotides read TGTGCCAGCAGCCCGGGACAGGGATCTAATTCACCCCTCCACTTT. As protein: CASSPGQGSNSPLHF.